The clone carrying this T cell receptor beta chain occurred a few times. The data originate from a study of cytomegalovirus exposure and HLA in healthy donors. CDR1 is LNHDA and CDR2 is SQIVND in the germline V gene (reference sequence). The CDR3 has 13 amino acids. The V gene lost 1 base and the J gene lost 4 bases, with 8 bases spanning the gap. This PCR relied on a set of 60 Vbeta primers and 13 Jbeta primers. Generated by immunoSEQ multiplex PCR, the TCRdb table keeps only in-frame clones and is missing some. The data show around 170,000 clones, 82% seen once. The clonotype comes from a middle-aged man in good health and CMV-seronegative. The sequenced material came from PBMCs. The chain recombines TRBV19 with TRBJ2-7; tentatively, D is TRBD1 (6 bases). The CDR3 reads CASSIGGQYEQYF. CDR3 in DNA: TGTGCCAGTAGTATAGGAGGACAGTACGAGCAGTACTTC.